This T cell receptor beta chain was recorded in a study of vaccination and CD4 T cells after COVID-19. Study information: Investigators drew the post-COVID samples a median around 96 days after diagnosis, with a range of 35 to 161. Study observations and caveats: Analysis of convalescent patients found that 304 of 307 vaccine-specific clones were spike mono-reactive.

With the Oncomine TCR Beta short-read assay, DNA from cultured CD4+ T cells was sequenced. In this case, cultured CD4+ T cells provided the extracted genomic DNA. MiXCR, run by TCRdb on the PCR reads, gives a single entry per CDR3 protein. The sample records 20,000 or so distinct CDR3 sequences, 44% being singletons. On this clonotype itself: Its antigen remains unidentified.

The treatment: roughly 10-day PBMC culture with coronavirus spike peptide pools or control peptides (ViraFEST assay). Culture of under 2.5 million PBMCs per well took place with approximately 9 IU/ml IL-2 and roughly 10 ug/ml peptide pools. V gave up 5 bases and J gave up 0 bases; unmatched junction bases: 9. This CDR3 has 16 amino acids. Germline V CDR1 and CDR2: SEHNR, FQNEAQ (reference sequence). This sequence joins TRBV7-9 and TRBJ1-1; TRBD1 aligns across 7 bases. Source: CD4+ T cells from blood, cultured in vitro, taken before SARS-CoV-2 vaccination. The sequence was obtained from a human donor who had recovered from COVID-19. The CDR3 nucleotides are TGTGCCAGCAGCGCACGTCGGGGACAGATGAACACTGAAGCTTTCTTT. Translation: CASSARRGQMNTEAFF.